The subject of this entry is one TCR beta chain. As yet, its antigen is unknown. The CDR3 length is 15 residues. Germline CDR1 SGDLS, CDR2 YYNGEE. Trimming shortened V by 4 bases and J by 8 bases, and 21 bases separated the two germline ends. Some clones are missing from TCRdb's copy, which holds only in-frame ones; the method was immunoSEQ multiplex PCR. Here the sample spans 60,000 to 95,000 clones, 75% to 90% being singletons. This specimen comes from a study of radiation and T cells in renal cell carcinoma. Study-wide findings and caveats: Without pretreatment biopsies, baseline tumor clonotype presence was undetermined.

The time point denotes: blood 4 weeks post-SBRT, at nephrectomy. Documented treatment: 15 Gy SBRT to primary tumor, nephrectomy 4 weeks later. Nephrectomy followed 15 Gy stereotactic body radiation by 4 weeks. The tumor was a clear cell renal cell carcinoma. The sequence derives from a woman aged 60 to 75 with renal cell carcinoma. The chain employs TRBV9 and TRBJ1-2; D is possibly TRBD1 (5 bases). The sequencing here drew on blood, taken from a patient whose treatment included radiotherapy and nephrectomy. The CDR3 nucleotides are TGTGCCAGCAGCCCAGAGGGGTCGGGTTACTTAGGCTACACCTTC. Residues: CASSPEGSGYLGYTF.